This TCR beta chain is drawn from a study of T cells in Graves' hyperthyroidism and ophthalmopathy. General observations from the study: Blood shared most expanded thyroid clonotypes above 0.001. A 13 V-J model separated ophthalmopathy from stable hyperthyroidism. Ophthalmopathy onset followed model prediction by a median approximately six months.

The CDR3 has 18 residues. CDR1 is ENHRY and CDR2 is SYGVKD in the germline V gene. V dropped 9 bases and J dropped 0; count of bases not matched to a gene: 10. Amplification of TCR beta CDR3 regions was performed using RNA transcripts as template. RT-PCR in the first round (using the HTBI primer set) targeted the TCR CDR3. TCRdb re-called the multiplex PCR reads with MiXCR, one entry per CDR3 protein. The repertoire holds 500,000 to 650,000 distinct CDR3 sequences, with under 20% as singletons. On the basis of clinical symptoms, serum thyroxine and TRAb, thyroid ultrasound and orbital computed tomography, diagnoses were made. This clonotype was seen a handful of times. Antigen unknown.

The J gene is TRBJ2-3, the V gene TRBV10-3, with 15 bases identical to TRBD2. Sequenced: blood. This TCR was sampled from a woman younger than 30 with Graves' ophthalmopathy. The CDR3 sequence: CAIGTSGRPSASTDTQYF. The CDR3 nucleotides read TGTGCCATTGGGACTAGCGGGAGGCCCAGTGCTAGCACAGATACGCAGTATTTT.